This entry describes one TCR beta chain. What it binds is not known. Time point described: baseline pretreatment blood. Treatment defined: 15 Gy SBRT to primary tumor, nephrectomy 4 weeks later. After SBRT, blood was collected at 2 and 4 weeks, plus baseline. The method was immunoSEQ multiplex PCR; TCRdb's version includes in-frame clones alone and lacks a portion of them. The top ten clones hold around 12% of a sample with 140,000 or so clones, around nine tenths of them seen once. CDR3 length: 13 residues. The V segment lost 5 bases and the J segment 6 bases; nucleotides outside the gene matches: 1. Germline V gene data show CDR1 as MNHEY and CDR2 as SVGAGI. The data stem from a study of radiation and T cells in renal cell carcinoma. Study-level results: No pretreatment tumor biopsies were available for baseline clonotypes.

The sample was blood, taken from a patient whose treatment included radiotherapy and nephrectomy. V and J are TRBV6-5 and TRBJ1-5; 10 bases agree with TRBD1. The TCR was taken from a woman aged 45-59 years with renal cell carcinoma. The CDR3 DNA sequence: TGTGCCAGCAGTAGACAGGGGGCTCAGCCCCAGCATTTT. Protein sequence: CASSRQGAQPQHF.